This TCR beta chain came from a study of beta chain features in type 1 diabetes. General study findings and limits: Any PCR bias toward short templates would affect both groups alike. The naive, central memory and Treg TCRB repertoires looked more alike in patients than they did in healthy donors. Junctions at VDJ sites from type 1 diabetes patients had fewer insertions and more deletions.

As every portion of the isolated RNA was reverse transcribed, the sequencing read expressed TCRB transcripts. About 3.6 million reads per sample on average were obtained from naive, central memory and regulatory T cell samples. TCRdb's table, derived via immunoSEQ multiplex PCR, lists solely in-frame clones and lacks some. Among around 300,000 clones, around 15% were seen once, and the ten largest hold over 5%. CDR1 is SGHTA and CDR2 is FQGNSA in the germline V gene. The CDR3 sequence is 16 residues long. Unmatched junction bases numbered 13, after V lost 1 base and J lost 13 bases. In its sample, this clone was seen a few times. Its specificity is unknown.

Material for sequencing was central memory CD4+ T cells from blood. The TCR originated in a man aged 25-45 years in good health. The chain employs TRBV7-2 and TRBJ2-3; 11 bases line up with TRBD2. This chain's CDR3 is CASSLEMGLAGGGEYF. The CDR3 coding sequence is TGTGCCAGCAGCTTAGAAATGGGGCTAGCGGGGGGAGGAGAGTATTTT.